This T cell receptor (beta chain) was observed in a study of T cell repertoires in cytomegalovirus infection. V lost 7 bases to trimming and J lost 3 bases, with 15 bases between them. The CDR3 loop spans 14 amino acids. Germline values: CDR1 LNHDA, CDR2 SQIVND (reference sequence). Each CDR3 protein gets one entry after TCRdb re-called the reads with MiXCR. The table shows about 25,000 distinct CDR3 sequences, with 20% to 25% occurring only once. A word on this clonotype: Its antigen is unidentified.

The sequencing used CD8+ T cells from cultured PBMCs, collected from culture after CMV antigen stimulation. This sequence originates from a human donor in good health (CMV status not recorded). Some clones in this sample may be carry-over from other donors' samples. The V and J genes are TRBV19 and TRBJ1-1, with unresolved D. The CDR3 DNA reads TGTGCCAGTACCAAGGACCCGTACGACACTGAAGCTTTCTTT. This codes for CASTKDPYDTEAFF. Drawing the rest from reference TRBV19 and TRBJ1-1, the complete variable domain is DGGITQSPKYLFRKEGQNVTLSCEQNLNHDAMYWYRQDPGQGLRLIYYSQIVNDFQKGDIAEGYSVSREKKESFPLTVTSAQKNPTAFYLCASTKDPYDTEAFFGQGTRLTVV.